This T cell receptor (beta chain) originates from a study of long-term antiretroviral therapy in people with HIV. One or more pre-ART and two or more post-ART PBMC samples were available from each donor. It was in the United States that all participants with HIV were treated. Survey-level immunoSEQ v3.0 assays were run. Assay: immunoSEQ multiplex PCR; the TCRdb copy retains only in-frame clones and omits some. Of some 5,000 clones listed, around 80% are singletons. This CDR3 is built from 16 residues. Germline-derived CDR1 and CDR2 are LNHDA and SQIVND (reference sequence). V was cut by 5 bases and J by 12 bases, with 26 bases left in between.

The sequence derives from a man aged 40-49 years with HIV. Sequenced here: unsorted PBMCs, sampled 1.8 years before starting antiretroviral therapy. The chain combines TRBV19 with TRBJ2-1; D is uncertain. CDR3 protein: CASSRRTLSDDGGQFF. In DNA, the CDR3 is TGTGCCAGTAGTCGTAGGACGCTCTCGGACGACGGCGGGCAGTTCTTC.